Following are 6 T cell receptor beta chains from one sample sequenced in a study of shared T cell receptors in the human thymus. This table comes from immunoSEQ multiplex PCR, and its TCRdb copy is limited to in-frame clones, with some not included. The sample consists of 500,000 to 750,000 clones, approximately 88% of them appearing once. The same sample was also studied in work on human thymus T cells.

The sequenced sample consisted of thymocytes. These receptors originate from a boy under two years old with a congenital heart defect.

The CDR3 nucleotides are TGCAGCGTTTCTAGCGGGAGATCCGGGGAGCTGTTTTTT. It translates to CSVSSGRSGELFF. The chain recombines TRBV29-1 with TRBJ2-2; 10 bases match TRBD2. The V gene end was trimmed by 5 bases and the J gene end by 6 bases; junction bases not matched to a gene: 3. Germline CDR1 and CDR2: SQVTM and ANQGSEA. CDR3 size: 13 residues.

The rearrangement uses TRBV10-3 and TRBJ2-1, with 8 bases that match TRBD2. Germline V gives CDR1 ENHRY, CDR2 SYGVKD. This CDR3 has 15 residues. The trim removed 10 bases at V and 2 bases at J, leaving 10 bases unmatched. The CDR3 reads CASRTIAGTYNEQFF. Here the CDR3 DNA reads TGTGCCAGCCGAACTATAGCGGGAACCTACAATGAGCAGTTCTTC.

The J gene is TRBJ1-2, the V gene TRBV12-5; TRBD1 matches 9 bases. The germline V gene encodes CDR1 LGHNT and CDR2 FRNRAP. CDR3 size: 17 residues. The V and J ends lost 5 bases and 2 bases, in that order; junction bases with no gene match: 12. CDR3 DNA: TGTGCTAGTGGTCCCCCCCCGGGGGGACAGGGCAACTATGGCTACACCTTC. Its protein product is CASGPPPGGQGNYGYTF.

This chain uses TRBV5-1 with TRBJ1-2; 9 bases map to TRBD1. J lost 0 bases, V lost 0 bases, and 6 bases had no gene match. There are 17 residues in the CDR3. Germline-derived CDR1 and CDR2 are SGHRS and YFSETQ. CDR3 sequence (DNA): TGCGCCAGCAGCTTGGTTCGGACAGGGGATCCTAACTATGGCTACACCTTC. It specifies CASSLVRTGDPNYGYTF.

The gene calls are TRBV5-5 and TRBJ2-5; 7 nucleotides align to TRBD2. With V trimmed by 0 bases and J by 4 bases, 3 bases remained unmatched. The CDR3 spans 14 residues. The germline V gene encodes CDR1 SGHKS and CDR2 YYEKEE (reference sequence). This chain's CDR3 is CASSLVASGETQYF. CDR3 nucleotide sequence: TGTGCCAGCAGCTTGGTGGCTAGCGGAGAGACCCAGTACTTC.

V is TRBV7-9 and J is TRBJ1-1; D remains unclear. Germline V gene lookup returns CDR1 SEHNR and CDR2 FQNEAQ (reference sequence). The CDR3 is 13 residues long. V was clipped by 5 bases and J by 3 bases, with 10 bases between them. The CDR3 region is CASSGDGDTEAFF. The DNA of the CDR3 is TGTGCCAGCAGCGGAGACGGGGACACTGAAGCTTTCTTT. Based on the CDR3 plus reference TRBV7-9 and TRBJ1-1, the full variable domain is DTGVSQNPRHKITKRGQNVTFRCDPISEHNRLYWYRQTLGQGPEFLTYFQNEAQLEKSRLLSDRFSAERPKGSFSTLEIQRTEQGDSAMYLCASSGDGDTEAFFGQGTRLTVV.